This T cell receptor (beta chain) was identified in a study of cytomegalovirus exposure and HLA in healthy donors. Study overall: Among the roughly 400 genotyped donors, less than 85% were placed in the Caucasian-associated ancestry cluster. Study results and caveats: Versus the approximately 700-donor mean, an Asian-associated ancestry cluster reportedly showed fewer N-insertions in a later analysis. HLA-A and HLA-B allele assignments for most subjects were reportedly predicted accurately using TCR beta sequences. Association with HLA alleles at 0.05 false discovery rate was found for 15,000 to 20,000 TCR beta sequences in a later analysis.

PCR amplification relied on 60 Vbeta primers (plus 13 Jbeta primers). The assay was immunoSEQ multiplex PCR, and TCRdb's table has in-frame clones only and misses some. The repertoire includes about 160,000 clones, approximately 81% of them detected once, and approximately 0.8% sits in the top ten. The junction had 13 bases not matched to a gene; V was cut back by 10 bases and J by 4 bases. This CDR3 has 16 residues. This clone came up a few times. Its antigen is unknown. Source material: PBMCs. This receptor was identified in a woman between 18 and 29 years old in good health and CMV-seronegative. The gene calls are TRBV23-1 and TRBJ2-1; 10 nucleotides agree with TRBD2. TRBV23-1 is identified as an open reading frame with a role that is uncertain. The CDR3, as DNA: TGCGCCAACATACCCTTAGCGGGGGGACTATACAATGAGCAGTTCTTC. Amino acids: CANIPLAGGLYNEQFF.